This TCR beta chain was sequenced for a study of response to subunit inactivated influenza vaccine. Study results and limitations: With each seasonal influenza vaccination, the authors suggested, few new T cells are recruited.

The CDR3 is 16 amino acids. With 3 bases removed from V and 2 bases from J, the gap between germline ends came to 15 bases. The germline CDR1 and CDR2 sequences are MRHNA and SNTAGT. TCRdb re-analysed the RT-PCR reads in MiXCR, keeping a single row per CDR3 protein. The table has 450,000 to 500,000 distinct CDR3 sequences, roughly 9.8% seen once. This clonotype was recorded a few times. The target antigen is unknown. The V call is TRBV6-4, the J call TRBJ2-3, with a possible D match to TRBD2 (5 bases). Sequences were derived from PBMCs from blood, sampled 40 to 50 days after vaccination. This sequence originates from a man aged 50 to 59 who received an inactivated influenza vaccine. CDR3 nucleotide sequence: TGTGCCAGCAGTGAAGGTAGTGGGCGGGCCACAGATACGCAGTATTTT. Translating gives CASSEGSGRATDTQYF.